This TCR beta chain is from a study of shared clonotypes between healthy human individuals (dated by TCRdb to the early 2020s). In terms of the full investigation: A couple of women and a few men aged 18 to 49 years were included in the cohort. Per donor, three plates each were used for CD4 naive and CD4 memory, two for CD8 naive, and one for CD8 memory. To estimate repertoire size and how much clonotype sharing occurs between individuals, the study deeply sequenced the blood TCR repertoires of roughly 5 healthy adults. Different laboratories and diverse techniques were used to prepare libraries and sequence TCR repertoires, to increase sequencing depth and limit assay-specific biases. Leukapheresis yielded between about 0.94 and 9.5 billion PBMCs per donor. Study-wide findings and limitations: Clonotypes shared by all four sorted-subset donors showed higher generation probabilities than non-shared clonotypes. Incomplete sequencing was indicated by rarefaction of sorted-subset datasets, despite the large sequencing depth. Because the study included only a small number of donors, the genetic and exposure-history diversity represented was limited. Sampling was limited to blood, and TCR repertoires in tissue likely differ from TCR repertoires in blood. Based on pairwise subsampling, the degree of clonotype sharing among donors was expected to be affected by sequencing depth. Sharing across a few donors was observed for 5% to 6.5% of naive CD4, under 4% of naive CD8, around 2.5% of memory CD4, and roughly 0.4% of memory CD8 clonotypes. Naive subsets generally had larger estimated clonotype richness than memory subsets did.

Based on the germline V gene, the CDR1 and CDR2 sequences are MDHEN and SYDVKM. Trimming costs V 7 bases and J 7 bases, and their ends lie 13 bases apart. The CDR3 runs 12 amino acids, cysteine and phenylalanine included. The CDR3 DNA has 36 bases and is translated from base 1. The donors were healthy, HIV-negative adults who had no recently reported acute infections or vaccinations. Only Caucasian adults living in Nashville, Tennessee, USA were represented among the donors. CD4+ T cells were enriched through magnetic negative selection, after which naive cells were positively selected on CD45RA and the remaining negative fraction served as the memory subset. After blood collection by leukapheresis, PBMCs were isolated using Ficoll-Histopaque density gradient centrifugation and then cryopreserved in the vapor phase of liquid nitrogen. Analytical flow cytometry was used to check the purity and quantity of every magnetically sorted T cell population. Genomic DNA was isolated from every sorted fraction and measured by UV absorbance on a Nanodrop 2000c.

Turning to this clone: Its antigen target is currently unknown. Per-nucleotide qualities are absent, and no much larger clonotype sits a single base away.

Using the deep immunoSEQ assay, multiplex PCR amplified TCR CDR3 regions from genomic DNA. For each cell subset, the extracted genomic DNA was distributed evenly across all wells of several immunoSEQ 96-well plates, and each plate served as one replicate. For sorted subsets, about 0.2 ug genomic DNA, equal to 30,000 to 35,000 T cell genomes, was loaded into each replicate PCR. Purified libraries were quantified with a Qubit 3.0 fluorometer, sized on a Bioanalyzer 2100, and re-quantified with the KAPA Library Quantification kit. A separate single-read 150-cycle Illumina NextSeq 550 flow cell was used to sequence each immunoSEQ 96-well plate. The authors' analysis ran thus. The immunoSEQ output contained only junctional sequences without quality scores, so filtering could not match that applied to full-length reads. To assign V/J genes and CDR3, sequences were annotated using PyIR, a Python wrapper for IgBLAST v1.9, with IMGT germline references. Reads with weak V/J assignments (E-value above 1e-6), missing CDR3, stop codons, out-of-frame junctions, or ambiguous translated residues were removed. V3J clonotypes were defined by identical inferred V gene, J gene, and CDR3 amino acid sequence. Percentage overlap between repertoires was calculated by dividing the number of shared unique clonotypes by the size of the smaller repertoire. RTK rarefaction, the Chao1 estimator, and Recon v2.1 estimates of unobserved clonotypes were used to assess repertoire richness. Generation probabilities were computed with OLGA for all TCRbeta clonotypes obtained by the gDNA method from a handful of donors. In its TCRdb copy, this immuneACCESS table keeps in-frame sequences only and misses some clones. Where compared with another copy, unresolved V genes explain less than half of these, and the others have no known cause. Clone size and the V and J calls come from that table; the DNA yielded D and trimming. This sample has approximately 2.5 million clones in its table, and 93% of those were observed once. Of the sample, about 0.38% is held by the ten largest clones.

The sequencing input was naive CD4+ T cells from PBMCs. The cell subset or site label, as the study defines it: CD45RA+ positively selected. This TCR was sampled from a man between 18 and 29 years old in good health. Some clones in this sample may be carry-over from other donors' samples. The rearrangement combines TRBV28 with TRBJ1-1; confidence is insufficient to name the D gene. The CDR3 corresponds to CASILPGNEAFF. The nucleotide sequence is TGTGCCAGCATCTTACCGGGCAATGAAGCTTTCTTT.